This is a list of T cell receptor beta chains from one sample in a study of blood T cell repertoires in COVID-19. Only in-frame clones appear in the TCRdb table, and some are missing; sequencing was by immunoSEQ multiplex PCR. Among hundreds of thousands of clones, roughly nine tenths were seen once, and the ten largest hold 1.1%. The sequencing sample was made of PBMCs or T cells enriched from blood (not recorded which). The origin of the receptors is a young man who had recovered from COVID-19. Each CDR3 is given with its conserved first and last residue. The D gene is left open where the match is weak. Expanded clones are given a class, and other clones once, few, many or no size at all.

>once|TRBV28|TRBD1|TRBJ1-5
CASRYSYRGPQPQHF
TGTGCCAGCAGGTACTCTTACAGGGGGCCTCAGCCCCAGCATTTT
>once|TRBV15|-|TRBJ2-3
CATSRDQTDTQYF
TGTGCCACCAGCAGAGATCAAACAGATACGCAGTATTTT
>-|TRBV5-6|-|TRBJ1-5
CASSSPGFGQPQHF
TGTGCCAGCAGCAGTCCAGGGTTCGGTCAGCCCCAGCATTTT
>-|TRBV27|-|TRBJ2-7
CASSGYGGEQYF
TGTGCCAGCAGTGGTTATGGCGGCGAGCAGTACTTC
>-|TRBV27|TRBD1|TRBJ1-2
CASKRQGRGYTF
TGTGCCAGCAAGAGACAGGGCCGTGGCTACACCTTC
>-|TRBV3-1/TRBV3-2|-|TRBJ2-6
CASSQSSSGANVLTF
TGTGCCAGCAGCCAGAGTAGCTCTGGGGCCAACGTCCTGACTTTC
>-|TRBV3-1/TRBV3-2|-|TRBJ1-3
CASSQDGGAGNTIYF
TGTGCCAGCAGCCAAGATGGGGGCGCTGGAAACACCATATATTTT
>-|TRBV7-9|TRBD2|TRBJ2-1
CASSFPREGGENEQFF
TGTGCCAGCAGCTTCCCGCGGGAGGGAGGCGAAAATGAGCAGTTCTTC
>-|TRBV4-1|TRBD1|TRBJ1-6
CASSQVVRTGANSPLHF
TGCGCCAGCAGCCAAGTTGTTCGGACAGGGGCTAATTCACCCCTCCACTTT
>-|TRBV27|TRBD1|TRBJ2-5
CASSFTGEPSETQYF
TGTGCCAGCAGTTTTACAGGGGAACCTTCGGAGACCCAGTACTTC
>-|TRBV3-1/TRBV3-2|-|TRBJ2-3
CASSTAQNTQYF
TGTGCCAGCAGCACGGCACAGAATACGCAGTATTTT
>few|TRBV24-1|TRBD1|TRBJ1-5
CATCGGGDQPQHF
TGTGCCACCTGTGGAGGGGGCGATCAGCCCCAGCATTTT
>once|TRBV28|TRBD2|TRBJ2-1
CASSTLAGGPGNEQFF
TGTGCCAGCAGTACGTTAGCGGGAGGGCCTGGCAATGAGCAGTTCTTC
>-|TRBV7-9|-|TRBJ2-7
CASSLGDEQYF
TGTGCCAGCAGCTTGGGAGACGAGCAGTACTTC
>-|TRBV7-8|-|TRBJ1-2
CASSQGEGGYTF
TGTGCCAGCAGCCAAGGGGAGGGGGGCTACACCTTC
>-|TRBV11-3|TRBD2|TRBJ2-7
CASSPSGRGYEQYF
TGTGCCAGCAGCCCGAGCGGGAGAGGATACGAGCAGTACTTC
>-|TRBV6-5|-|TRBJ1-1
CASSYGLTGSAEAFF
TGTGCCAGCAGTTACGGTCTGACAGGTTCGGCTGAAGCTTTCTTT
>-|TRBV29-1|-|TRBJ1-2
CSVETRGYTF
TGCAGCGTTGAAACGAGGGGCTACACCTTC
>-|TRBV20-1|-|TRBJ1-3
CSASQPGAGNTIYF
TGCAGTGCTAGTCAACCAGGGGCTGGAAACACCATATATTTT
>-|TRBV28|TRBD1|TRBJ1-3
CASIPGQGVFASGNTIYF
TGTGCCAGCATACCGGGACAGGGTGTTTTTGCGTCAGGAAACACCATATATTTT
>once|TRBV7-3|TRBD2|TRBJ2-1
CASSLISGTSNEQFF
TGTGCCAGCAGCTTAATCAGCGGGACGTCCAATGAGCAGTTCTTC
>-|TRBV7-9|-|TRBJ1-1
CASSQPGEAFF
TGTGCCAGCAGCCAACCAGGTGAAGCTTTCTTT
>-|TRBV3-1/TRBV3-2|-|TRBJ1-3
CASSQVSGTGNTIYF
TGTGCCAGCAGCCAAGTTTCAGGGACTGGAAACACCATATATTTT
>once|TRBV14|-|TRBJ1-5
CASSQDLKQPQHF
TGTGCCAGCAGCCAAGATCTAAAGCAGCCCCAGCATTTT
>-|TRBV27|-|TRBJ2-3
CASRGGLSTDTQYF
TGTGCCAGCAGGGGAGGCCTAAGCACAGATACGCAGTATTTT
>-|TRBV15|TRBD1|TRBJ1-4
CATSRGTGGNEKLFF
TGTGCCACCAGCAGAGGGACAGGGGGTAATGAAAAACTGTTTTTT
>-|TRBV28|-|TRBJ2-1
CASNSVVSGEQFF
TGTGCCAGCAATAGCGTGGTTTCTGGTGAGCAGTTCTTC
>-|TRBV5-8|TRBD1|TRBJ1-2
CASSARQGAKGYTF
TGTGCCAGCAGCGCCCGACAGGGGGCGAAAGGCTACACCTTC
>-|TRBV5-6|-|TRBJ2-7
CASSLVHNYEQYF
TGTGCCAGCAGCTTAGTACACAACTACGAGCAGTACTTC
>-|TRBV6-5|-|TRBJ2-7
CASSYRGLYEQYF
TGTGCCAGCAGTTACAGGGGACTGTACGAGCAGTACTTC
>-|TRBV19|TRBD2|TRBJ2-7
CASSIDLAGAFYEQYF
TGTGCCAGTAGTATAGATCTGGCGGGAGCTTTTTACGAGCAGTACTTC
>-|TRBV5-5|-|TRBJ2-3
CASRSLGLVTDTQYF
TGTGCCAGCAGGTCGTTGGGGCTGGTCACAGATACGCAGTATTTT
>-|TRBV28|-|TRBJ1-6
CASSLPDTWSSYNSPLHF
TGTGCCAGCAGTCTTCCGGACACTTGGAGCTCCTATAATTCACCCCTCCACTTT
>-|TRBV19|TRBD1|TRBJ1-6
CASSLGQGDPLESPLHF
TGTGCCAGTAGTCTGGGACAGGGCGACCCGTTGGAATCACCCCTCCACTTT
>-|TRBV6-5|-|TRBJ2-7
CASNAGTEQYF
TGTGCCAGCAATGCAGGGACAGAGCAGTACTTC
>-|TRBV12-5|-|TRBJ2-1
CASGTGLESSYNEQFF
TGTGCTAGTGGGACGGGACTCGAAAGCTCCTACAATGAGCAGTTCTTC
>-|TRBV19|TRBD1|TRBJ2-7
CASSSGAGTGIYEQYF
TGTGCCAGTAGTAGTGGGGCCGGGACAGGTATCTACGAGCAGTACTTC
>-|TRBV6-5|-|TRBJ1-1
CASSYAGGNTEAFF
TGTGCCAGCAGTTATGCGGGGGGAAACACTGAAGCTTTCTTT
>-|TRBV4-1|-|TRBJ2-7
CASSQDAAVTYEQYF
TGCGCCAGCAGCCAAGACGCCGCAGTAACCTACGAGCAGTACTTC
>-|TRBV7-9|-|TRBJ2-1
CASSSGGLSANEQFF
TGTGCCAGCAGCTCCGGAGGGCTGAGCGCCAATGAGCAGTTCTTC
>-|TRBV11-1|TRBD1|TRBJ2-7
CASSSDRGSFSYEQYF
TGTGCCAGCAGCTCTGACAGGGGCAGTTTTTCCTACGAGCAGTACTTC
>-|TRBV9|-|TRBJ1-1
CASSSSGENTEAFF
TGTGCCAGCAGCAGTTCAGGGGAGAACACTGAAGCTTTCTTT
>-|TRBV2|TRBD1|TRBJ1-1
CASRGQGRPEAFF
TGTGCCAGCAGGGGACAGGGGAGGCCTGAAGCTTTCTTT
>-|TRBV28|TRBD1|TRBJ1-6
CASISRAGGFYNSPLHF
TGTGCCAGCATTAGTCGGGCAGGGGGCTTCTATAATTCACCCCTCCACTTT